A selection of T cell receptor beta chains follows, all from one sample in a study of blood T cell repertoires in COVID-19. Profiled with immunoSEQ multiplex PCR; TCRdb holds only in-frame clones, not every one. The data show about 120,000 clones, roughly 80% seen once. Material: peripheral blood. The source is a man in his fifties with acute or convalescent COVID-19. Each CDR3 is given with its conserved first and last residue. The order of the fields is D gene, V gene, J gene, clone size, CDR3 protein, CDR3 DNA. D genes are given only for firm matches. Where a row states a size, it is once, few, many or the class of an expanded clone; other rows omit it.

TRBD2,TRBV10-1,TRBJ2-3,few,CASSHFGGAQDTQYF,TGCGCCAGCAGTCACTTCGGGGGGGCGCAGGATACGCAGTATTTT
-,TRBV19,TRBJ2-7,-,CASSMSRQGYHEQYF,TGTGCCAGTAGTATGTCGCGGCAGGGGTACCACGAGCAGTACTTC
TRBD1,TRBV2,TRBJ2-3,-,CASRGQGKTDTQYF,TGTGCCAGCAGGGGACAGGGGAAAACAGATACGCAGTATTTT
TRBD2,TRBV5-4,TRBJ2-1,-,CASSTGLAGGYNEQFF,TGTGCCAGCAGCACTGGACTAGCGGGGGGGTACAATGAGCAGTTCTTC
-,TRBV3-1/TRBV3-2,TRBJ2-5,once,CASSQVVRQETQYF,TGTGCCAGCAGCCAAGTAGTTCGTCAAGAGACCCAGTACTTC
TRBD2,TRBV28,TRBJ2-3,-,CASSSGGSTDTQYF,TGTGCCAGCAGTTCGGGGGGAAGCACAGATACGCAGTATTTT
TRBD1,TRBV10-1,TRBJ2-2,-,CASSGHYQRQGNTGELFF,TGCGCCAGCAGTGGGCACTATCAGCGACAGGGGAACACCGGGGAGCTGTTTTTT
-,TRBV9,TRBJ1-3,-,CASSVAAGNTIYF,TGTGCCAGCAGCGTAGCGGCTGGAAACACCATATATTTT
-,TRBV10-3,TRBJ2-5,few,CAISEASETQYF,TGTGCCATCAGTGAAGCCTCAGAGACCCAGTACTTC
-,TRBV19,TRBJ1-5,-,CASSYQGNQPQHF,TGTGCCAGTAGTTATCAGGGAAATCAGCCCCAGCATTTT
-,TRBV12-3/TRBV12-4,TRBJ1-2,-,CASRFMRNYGYTF,TGTGCCAGCAGGTTTATGAGAAACTATGGCTACACCTTC
-,TRBV5-1,TRBJ1-2,-,CASSYTQQGHGYTF,TGCGCCAGCAGTTACACCCAACAGGGACATGGCTACACCTTC
TRBD1,TRBV5-4,TRBJ1-2,-,CASSLAGQGAKGYTF,TGTGCCAGCAGCTTGGCTGGACAGGGGGCAAAAGGCTACACCTTC